A single T cell receptor (beta chain) is shown here with its context. Source study methods: Reference gene primers were amplified, and this amplification served to estimate nucleated cell counts. Some clones are missing from TCRdb's copy, which holds only in-frame ones; the method was immunoSEQ multiplex PCR. D and trimming come from the DNA, and the V and J calls and clone size come from that table. This sample has around 450,000 clones, with about nine tenths found just once. This specimen comes from a study of blood T cell repertoires in COVID-19. About the research overall: The United States, Italy and Spain provided the acute and convalescent COVID-19 samples.

The cohort comprised adults aged roughly 18 to 90 years residing in some 24 US areas. Which cohort a participant joined came from the clinical history participants gave. This CDR3 spans 13 amino acids. The germline V and J ends were trimmed by 7 bases and 0 bases, with 7 bases remaining between them. The sequence derives from a woman younger than 35 who had recovered from COVID-19. V usage is TRBV12-3 or TRBV12-4 and J usage is TRBJ1-5; D not resolved. Sequenced sample: PBMCs or T cells enriched from blood (not recorded which). The DNA for the CDR3 is TGTGCCAGCAACGGTAATAGCAATCAGCCCCAGCATTTT. Protein: CASNGNSNQPQHF.